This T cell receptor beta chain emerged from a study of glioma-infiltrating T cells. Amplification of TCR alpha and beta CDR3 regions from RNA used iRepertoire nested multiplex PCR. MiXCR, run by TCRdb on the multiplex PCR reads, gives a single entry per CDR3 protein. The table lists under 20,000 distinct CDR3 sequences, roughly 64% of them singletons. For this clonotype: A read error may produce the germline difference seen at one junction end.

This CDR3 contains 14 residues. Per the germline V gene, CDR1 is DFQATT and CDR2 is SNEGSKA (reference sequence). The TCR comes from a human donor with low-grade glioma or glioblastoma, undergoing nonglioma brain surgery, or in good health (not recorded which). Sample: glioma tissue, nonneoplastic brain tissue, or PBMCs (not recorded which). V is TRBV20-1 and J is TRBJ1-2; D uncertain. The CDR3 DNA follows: TGCGGTGCTATGGCAACATCCTCTAACTATGGCTACACCTTC. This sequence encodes CGAMATSSNYGYTF.